Given below is one T cell receptor (beta chain) in context. Its specificity is not known. As for the donors, each was a healthy bone marrow donor. This entry comes from a study of cytomegalovirus exposure and HLA in healthy donors. The study's findings and limits: One cluster of highly shared sequence variants probably arose as a sequencing artifact. Some TCR beta chains (164 of them) were listed as cytomegalovirus-associated. The only immune exposure information that was available was CMV serostatus.

CDR1 and CDR2 (germline): MDHEN, SYDVKM. The V gene lost 6 bases and the J gene lost 2 bases, with 4 bases spanning the gap. This CDR3 spans 11 amino acids. A multiplex PCR was run with 60 Vbeta primers and 13 Jbeta primers. Data came from immunoSEQ multiplex PCR; TCRdb stores just in-frame clones and leaves some out. Among about 160,000 clones listed, approximately 80% were seen once. The chain combines TRBV28 with TRBJ1-2; D unclear. The clonotype was recovered from a woman aged 45-65 years in good health and CMV-seronegative. Sequenced input: PBMCs. Here the CDR3 reads CASSQNYGYTF. Written as DNA, the CDR3 is TGTGCCAGCAGCCAGAACTATGGCTACACCTTC.